The clone carrying this TCR beta chain appeared a single time. The antigen remains unidentified. The CDR3 is 19 amino acids. The germline gives CDR1 SGHDN, CDR2 FVKESK. V dropped 0 bases and J dropped 5; count of bases not matched to a gene: 18. It was from alopecia areata patients that lesional scalp punch biopsies and peripheral blood were collected. These data belong to a study of CD8+ T cells in alopecia areata. The study's findings and limits: Normal-skin resident alphabeta T cells also appear among scalp sample sequences.

Extracted RNA was reverse transcribed, and the resulting cDNA served as sequencing template. Method: immunoSEQ multiplex PCR; TCRdb's copy keeps in-frame clones and lacks some. The profile shows about 12,000 clones, approximately 55% of them singletons. This chain links TRBV14 with TRBJ2-5, with 7 bases lining up with TRBD1. The sequence derives from a human donor with alopecia areata. The source material was skin. CDR3 loop: CASSQERQGALGYRETQYF. CDR3 bases: TGTGCCAGCAGCCAAGAGAGACAGGGAGCCCTTGGGTACCGGGAGACCCAGTACTTC.